The sequence of this TCR beta chain was determined in a study of shared clonotypes between healthy human individuals. Whole-study results and caveats: Deeper or shallower sequencing was expected to change how clonotypes are shared among donors.

Several immunoSEQ plates received, in even portions, the genomic DNA of each subset. Libraries were prepared by immunoSEQ multiplex PCR; TCRdb keeps only in-frame clonotypes and omits some of them. In the table there are around 1.9 million clones, around 95% of which are singletons. The naive CD8 fraction comprised CD45RO-negative cells positively selected for CCR7 and excluded terminally differentiated effector memory CD45RA+ cells. The study drew its donors from healthy HIV-negative adults without recent acute infections or vaccinations. In the case of this clone: What it binds is unknown.

Sample: naive CD8+ T cells from PBMCs. This TCR was sampled from a young man in good health. Some clones in this sample may be carry-over from other donors' samples.

The CDR3 DNA follows: TGTGCCAGCAGGACCGGGACTACTTACGAGCAGTACTTC. It is translated as CASRTGTTYEQYF. V usage is TRBV2 and J usage is TRBJ2-7; 7 bases line up with TRBD2. With V trimmed by 6 bases and J by 4 bases, 6 bases remained unmatched. CDR1 and CDR2 from the germline V gene are SNHLY and FYNNEI. The length of the CDR3 is 13 residues.